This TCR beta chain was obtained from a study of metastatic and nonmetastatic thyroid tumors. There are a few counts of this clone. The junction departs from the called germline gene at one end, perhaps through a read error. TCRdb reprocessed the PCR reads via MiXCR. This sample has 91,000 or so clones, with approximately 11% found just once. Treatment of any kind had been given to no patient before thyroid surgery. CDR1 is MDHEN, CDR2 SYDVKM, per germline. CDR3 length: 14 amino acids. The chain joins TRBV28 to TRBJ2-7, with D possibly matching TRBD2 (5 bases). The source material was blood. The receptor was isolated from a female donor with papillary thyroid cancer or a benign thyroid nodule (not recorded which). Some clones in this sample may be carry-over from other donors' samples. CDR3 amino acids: CASRRTGNSYEQCF. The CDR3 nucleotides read TGTGCCAGCAGGCGGACGGGGAACTCCTACGAGCAGTGCTTC.